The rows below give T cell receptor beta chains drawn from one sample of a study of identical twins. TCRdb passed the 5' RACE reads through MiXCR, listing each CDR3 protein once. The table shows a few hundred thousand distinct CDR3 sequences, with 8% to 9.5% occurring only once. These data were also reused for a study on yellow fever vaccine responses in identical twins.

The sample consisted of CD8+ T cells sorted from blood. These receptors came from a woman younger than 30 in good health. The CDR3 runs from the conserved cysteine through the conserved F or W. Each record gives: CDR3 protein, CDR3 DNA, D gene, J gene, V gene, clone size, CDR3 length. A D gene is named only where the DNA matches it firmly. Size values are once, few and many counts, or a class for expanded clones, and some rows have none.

CDR3aa: CASSQDGGFEQYF; CDR3nt: TGTGCCAGCAGCCAAGATGGAGGGTTCGAGCAGTACTTC; d_gene: -; j_gene: TRBJ2-7; v_gene: TRBV4-2; abundance: -; len: 13
CDR3aa: CASGPYSRKVVDTQYF; CDR3nt: TGTGCCAGCGGCCCCTACTCCAGGAAAGTGGTGGATACGCAGTATTTT; d_gene: -; j_gene: TRBJ2-3; v_gene: TRBV28; abundance: many; len: 16
CDR3aa: CASSELGTDTQYF; CDR3nt: TGCGCCAGCAGTGAGTTGGGCACAGATACGCAGTATTTT; d_gene: -; j_gene: TRBJ2-3; v_gene: TRBV10-2; abundance: -; len: 13
CDR3aa: CATSASGTGYEQYF; CDR3nt: TGTGCCACCAGTGCCAGCGGGACAGGCTACGAGCAGTACTTC; d_gene: -; j_gene: TRBJ2-7; v_gene: TRBV24-1; abundance: few; len: 14
CDR3aa: CATSDFVTMTGGTGELFF; CDR3nt: TGTGCCACCAGTGATTTCGTGACCATGACAGGGGGGACCGGGGAGCTGTTTTTT; d_gene: TRBD1; j_gene: TRBJ2-2; v_gene: TRBV24-1; abundance: -; len: 18
CDR3aa: CASRSRPDPPHNEQFF; CDR3nt: TGTGCCAGCAGATCCCGACCCGATCCACCCCACAATGAGCAGTTCTTC; d_gene: -; j_gene: TRBJ2-1; v_gene: TRBV7-9; abundance: many; len: 16
CDR3aa: CASSPMRTWTAERESQETQYF; CDR3nt: TGTGCCAGCTCACCAATGAGAACATGGACAGCCGAGAGAGAGAGCCAAGAGACCCAGTACTTC; d_gene: -; j_gene: TRBJ2-5; v_gene: TRBV18; abundance: -; len: 21
CDR3aa: CASSKVAPGANTGELFF; CDR3nt: -; d_gene: -; j_gene: TRBJ2-2; v_gene: TRBV21-1; abundance: many; len: 17
CDR3aa: CASSQDRVTSVEQFF; CDR3nt: TGCGCCAGCAGCCAAGATCGAGTGACTAGTGTTGAGCAGTTCTTC; d_gene: -; j_gene: TRBJ2-1; v_gene: TRBV4-3; abundance: many; len: 15
CDR3aa: CASSQDPPGQGYSPLHF; CDR3nt: TGCGCCAGCAGCCAAGATCCCCCGGGACAGGGGTATTCACCCCTCCACTTT; d_gene: TRBD1; j_gene: TRBJ1-6; v_gene: TRBV4-3; abundance: few; len: 17
CDR3aa: CASSPRGRFDTEAFF; CDR3nt: TGTGCCAGCAGTCCCCGGGGCAGGTTTGACACTGAAGCTTTCTTT; d_gene: -; j_gene: TRBJ1-1; v_gene: TRBV27; abundance: -; len: 15
CDR3aa: CASSYSSSYEQYF; CDR3nt: TGTGCCAGCAGTTACTCGAGCTCCTACGAGCAGTACTTC; d_gene: -; j_gene: TRBJ2-7; v_gene: TRBV6-2/TRBV6-3; abundance: few; len: 13
CDR3aa: CASSFREPGEQYF; CDR3nt: TGTGCCAGCAGTTTCAGAGAACCGGGTGAGCAGTACTTC; d_gene: -; j_gene: TRBJ2-7; v_gene: TRBV28; abundance: -; len: 13
CDR3aa: CASSLARGADTQYF; CDR3nt: TGTGCCAGCAGTTTAGCCAGGGGGGCAGATACGCAGTATTTT; d_gene: -; j_gene: TRBJ2-3; v_gene: TRBV27; abundance: few; len: 14
CDR3aa: CASSPPTSLWVETQYF; CDR3nt: TGTGCCAGCTCACCACCGACTTCCTTGTGGGTAGAGACCCAGTACTTC; d_gene: -; j_gene: TRBJ2-5; v_gene: TRBV18; abundance: -; len: 16
CDR3aa: CASSLRGWSEAFF; CDR3nt: TGTGCCAGCAGTTTAAGGGGATGGTCTGAAGCTTTCTTT; d_gene: -; j_gene: TRBJ1-1; v_gene: TRBV27; abundance: -; len: 13
CDR3aa: CASSGGTSPDYEQYF; CDR3nt: TGTGCCAGCAGCGGGGGGACTAGCCCTGACTACGAGCAGTACTTC; d_gene: TRBD2; j_gene: TRBJ2-7; v_gene: TRBV7-9; abundance: many; len: 15
CDR3aa: CSARGLAAALGETQYF; CDR3nt: TGCAGTGCCAGGGGGCTAGCGGCCGCCTTGGGGGAGACCCAGTACTTC; d_gene: -; j_gene: TRBJ2-5; v_gene: TRBV20-1; abundance: many; len: 16
CDR3aa: CASSLRWGLTDNEQFF; CDR3nt: TGTGCCAGCAGCCTCAGGTGGGGCCTTACGGACAATGAGCAGTTCTTC; d_gene: -; j_gene: TRBJ2-1; v_gene: TRBV7-8; abundance: few; len: 16
CDR3aa: CASSLPLQGPYNEQFF; CDR3nt: TGTGCCAGCAGCTTGCCCCTACAGGGGCCCTACAATGAGCAGTTCTTC; d_gene: TRBD1; j_gene: TRBJ2-1; v_gene: TRBV5-6; abundance: -; len: 16
CDR3aa: CASSLVVREQYF; CDR3nt: TGTGCCAGCAGTTTAGTGGTACGAGAACAGTACTTC; d_gene: -; j_gene: TRBJ2-7; v_gene: TRBV12-3/TRBV12-4; abundance: many; len: 12
CDR3aa: CSARSTTYEQYF; CDR3nt: TGCAGTGCTAGAAGTACGACCTACGAGCAGTACTTC; d_gene: -; j_gene: TRBJ2-7; v_gene: TRBV20-1; abundance: many; len: 12
CDR3aa: CASSPLIWDDIQYF; CDR3nt: TGCGCCAGCAGCCCGTTGATCTGGGACGACATTCAGTACTTC; d_gene: -; j_gene: TRBJ2-4; v_gene: TRBV5-1; abundance: many; len: 14
CDR3aa: CASSQDFLAATYEQYF; CDR3nt: TGTGCCAGCAGCCAAGATTTTCTAGCCGCTACCTACGAGCAGTACTTC; d_gene: -; j_gene: TRBJ2-7; v_gene: TRBV3-1; abundance: few; len: 16
CDR3aa: CASSAILTGELFF; CDR3nt: TGCGCCAGCAGCGCAATCCTGACCGGGGAGCTGTTTTTT; d_gene: -; j_gene: TRBJ2-2; v_gene: TRBV4-3; abundance: few; len: 13
CDR3aa: CASSPYTTLDEQFF; CDR3nt: TGTGCCAGCAGCCCATACACGACCCTGGATGAGCAGTTCTTC; d_gene: -; j_gene: TRBJ2-1; v_gene: TRBV11-2; abundance: -; len: 14
CDR3aa: CGSSQANGDYEQYF; CDR3nt: TGCGGCAGCAGCCAAGCCAACGGAGACTACGAGCAGTACTTC; d_gene: -; j_gene: TRBJ2-7; v_gene: TRBV4-1; abundance: -; len: 14
CDR3aa: CASSSTVNTEAFF; CDR3nt: TGTGCCAGCAGTTCGACAGTGAACACTGAAGCTTTCTTT; d_gene: -; j_gene: TRBJ1-1; v_gene: TRBV12-3/TRBV12-4; abundance: many; len: 13
CDR3aa: CASSGSRTGDSETQYF; CDR3nt: TGTGCCAGCAGTGGAAGTAGGACAGGGGATTCGGAGACCCAGTACTTC; d_gene: TRBD1; j_gene: TRBJ2-5; v_gene: TRBV12-3/TRBV12-4; abundance: many; len: 16
CDR3aa: CAISVAGDNTGELFF; CDR3nt: TGTGCCATCAGTGTAGCGGGAGATAATACCGGGGAGCTGTTTTTT; d_gene: TRBD2; j_gene: TRBJ2-2; v_gene: TRBV10-3; abundance: many; len: 15
CDR3aa: CASSLRRPQTGQPQHF; CDR3nt: TGTGCCAGCAGCTTAAGAAGACCCCAAACGGGCCAGCCCCAGCATTTT; d_gene: -; j_gene: TRBJ1-5; v_gene: TRBV11-3; abundance: -; len: 16
CDR3aa: CASSPGTGANVLTF; CDR3nt: TGTGCCAGCAGCCCAGGGACCGGGGCCAACGTCCTGACTTTC; d_gene: -; j_gene: TRBJ2-6; v_gene: TRBV13; abundance: -; len: 14
CDR3aa: CAGYDSTYGYTF; CDR3nt: TGTGCCGGGTATGACAGTACCTATGGCTACACCTTC; d_gene: -; j_gene: TRBJ1-2; v_gene: TRBV19; abundance: -; len: 12
CDR3aa: CSVGVTSGNTIYF; CDR3nt: TGCAGCGTTGGCGTCACTTCTGGAAACACCATATATTTT; d_gene: -; j_gene: TRBJ1-3; v_gene: TRBV29-1; abundance: many; len: 13
CDR3aa: CASSLVGTGLNNSPLHF; CDR3nt: TGTGCCAGCAGCTTAGTTGGGACAGGGCTCAATAATTCACCCCTCCACTTT; d_gene: TRBD1; j_gene: TRBJ1-6; v_gene: TRBV7-9; abundance: many; len: 17
CDR3aa: CSVDQTGGWNTEAFF; CDR3nt: TGCAGCGTTGATCAGACAGGGGGTTGGAACACTGAAGCTTTCTTT; d_gene: TRBD1; j_gene: TRBJ1-1; v_gene: TRBV29-1; abundance: few; len: 15
CDR3aa: CASSVQGAANEQFF; CDR3nt: TGTGCCAGCAGCGTACAAGGGGCGGCCAATGAGCAGTTCTTC; d_gene: -; j_gene: TRBJ2-1; v_gene: TRBV9; abundance: many; len: 14
CDR3aa: CSALAGVSDEQFF; CDR3nt: TGCAGTGCTCTAGCGGGAGTTTCCGATGAGCAGTTCTTC; d_gene: TRBD2; j_gene: TRBJ2-1; v_gene: TRBV20-1; abundance: -; len: 13
CDR3aa: CASAHRGLAAPSGANVLTF; CDR3nt: TGTGCCAGCGCCCATCGGGGACTAGCGGCTCCCTCTGGGGCCAACGTCCTGACTTTC; d_gene: TRBD2; j_gene: TRBJ2-6; v_gene: TRBV2; abundance: few; len: 19
CDR3aa: CSARDGTGDFNTDNEQFF; CDR3nt: TGCAGTGCTAGAGATGGGACAGGGGACTTTAATACGGACAATGAGCAGTTCTTC; d_gene: TRBD1; j_gene: TRBJ2-1; v_gene: TRBV20-1; abundance: few; len: 18
CDR3aa: CSAMLAGGPRLYNEQFF; CDR3nt: TGCAGTGCCATGCTAGCGGGGGGGCCCCGACTCTACAATGAGCAGTTCTTC; d_gene: TRBD2; j_gene: TRBJ2-1; v_gene: TRBV20-1; abundance: many; len: 17
CDR3aa: CASRLGTGALSEYF; CDR3nt: TGTGCCAGCAGGCTCGGGACAGGGGCCCTATCGGAGTACTTC; d_gene: TRBD1; j_gene: TRBJ2-7; v_gene: TRBV28; abundance: -; len: 14
CDR3aa: CASTDLGQNTGELFF; CDR3nt: TGCGCCAGCACGGATCTTGGACAGAACACCGGGGAGCTGTTTTTT; d_gene: -; j_gene: TRBJ2-2; v_gene: TRBV10-2; abundance: -; len: 15
CDR3aa: CASSVGPGGSAETQYF; CDR3nt: TGTGCCAGCAGTGTGGGGCCGGGCGGGAGCGCAGAGACCCAGTACTTC; d_gene: TRBD2; j_gene: TRBJ2-5; v_gene: TRBV6-1; abundance: few; len: 16
CDR3aa: CSARDQGLTNTYEQYF; CDR3nt: TGCAGTGCTAGAGATCAGGGACTAACGAACACATACGAGCAGTACTTC; d_gene: TRBD2; j_gene: TRBJ2-7; v_gene: TRBV20-1; abundance: few; len: 16
CDR3aa: CASSSGGPFNEQFF; CDR3nt: TGTGCCAGCAGTAGCGGGGGCCCTTTCAATGAGCAGTTCTTC; d_gene: TRBD2; j_gene: TRBJ2-1; v_gene: TRBV27; abundance: few; len: 14
CDR3aa: CASHRAGLTYEQYF; CDR3nt: TGTGCCAGCCACAGGGCAGGCCTTACCTACGAGCAGTACTTC; d_gene: -; j_gene: TRBJ2-7; v_gene: TRBV6-2/TRBV6-3; abundance: few; len: 14
CDR3aa: CSVDGAQGEQFF; CDR3nt: TGCAGTGTTGACGGGGCTCAGGGTGAGCAGTTCTTC; d_gene: -; j_gene: TRBJ2-1; v_gene: TRBV20-1; abundance: -; len: 12
CDR3aa: CASVPGAAEQYF; CDR3nt: TGTGCCAGCGTGCCCGGCGCAGCCGAGCAGTACTTC; d_gene: -; j_gene: TRBJ2-7; v_gene: TRBV27; abundance: few; len: 12
CDR3aa: CAIRAKEAYEQYF; CDR3nt: TGTGCCATCAGGGCTAAGGAGGCCTACGAGCAGTACTTC; d_gene: -; j_gene: TRBJ2-7; v_gene: TRBV10-3; abundance: -; len: 13
CDR3aa: CATSRGSQPQHF; CDR3nt: TGTGCCACCAGCAGAGGTAGTCAGCCCCAGCATTTT; d_gene: -; j_gene: TRBJ1-5; v_gene: TRBV15; abundance: few; len: 12
CDR3aa: CASSLPDSAKDGYTF; CDR3nt: TGTGCCAGCAGCTTACCGGACAGTGCGAAGGATGGCTACACCTTC; d_gene: -; j_gene: TRBJ1-2; v_gene: TRBV7-9; abundance: many; len: 15
CDR3aa: CATRTSGLVGYEQYF; CDR3nt: TGTGCCACTAGAACCTCGGGACTAGTAGGTTACGAGCAGTACTTC; d_gene: TRBD2; j_gene: TRBJ2-7; v_gene: TRBV2; abundance: -; len: 15